This T cell receptor (beta chain) was documented in a study of T-cell memory formation after mild COVID-19. A single record per CDR3 protein comes from TCRdb applying MiXCR to the 5' RACE reads. This table has 92,000 or so distinct CDR3 sequences, over 12% appearing once. With 2 bases removed from V and 8 bases from J, the gap between germline ends came to 10 bases. Germline V gives CDR1 MNHEY, CDR2 SVGEGT. CDR3 length: 13 residues. This clonotype has at least ten counts. The V and J genes are TRBV6-2 or TRBV6-3 and TRBJ2-1; D ambiguous. Sequenced material: PBMCs or a T cell subset sorted from them (not recorded which). This sequence was found in a man aged 18-30 years who had mild COVID-19 (a few samples of this study predate the infection). Cell type and time point are not known. DNA of the CDR3: TGTGCCAGCAGTTACGCGCAAAGGTATGAGCAGTTCTTC. Translating it yields CASSYAQRYEQFF.